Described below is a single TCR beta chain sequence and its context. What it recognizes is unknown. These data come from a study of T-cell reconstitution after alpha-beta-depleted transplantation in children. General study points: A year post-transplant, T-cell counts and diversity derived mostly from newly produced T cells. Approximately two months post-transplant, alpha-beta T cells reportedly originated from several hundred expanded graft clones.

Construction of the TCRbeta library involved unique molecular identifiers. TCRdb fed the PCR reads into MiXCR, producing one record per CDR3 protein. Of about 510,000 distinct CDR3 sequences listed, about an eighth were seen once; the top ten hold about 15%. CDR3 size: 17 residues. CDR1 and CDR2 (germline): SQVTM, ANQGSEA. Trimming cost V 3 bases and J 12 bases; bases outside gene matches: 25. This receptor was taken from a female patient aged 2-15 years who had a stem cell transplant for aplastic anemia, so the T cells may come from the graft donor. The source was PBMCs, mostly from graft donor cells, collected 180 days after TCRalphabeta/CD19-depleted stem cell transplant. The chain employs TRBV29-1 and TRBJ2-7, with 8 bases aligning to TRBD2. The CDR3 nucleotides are TGCAGCGTTGACGAGGGACTTGGGGGGGTAGCGGGACGGCCCAGGTACTTC. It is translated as CSVDEGLGGVAGRPRYF.